This TCR beta chain comes out of a study of blood T cells in healthy people across ages. Study-wide results and caveats: As age increased, TCR beta diversity per million T cells fell in a roughly linear fashion.

Regarding this clonotype: Its antigen is as yet unknown. Mismatch with germline at one junction end may stem from a read error.

The CDR3 spans 15 residues. Germline V gives CDR1 MDHEN, CDR2 SYDVKM. A second PCR, run for about 7 to 11 cycles, used a sample-barcoded 5' primer plus a J-beta primer mix. TCRdb passed the 5' RACE reads through MiXCR, listing each CDR3 protein once. This table holds 700,000 or so distinct CDR3 sequences, 40% to 45% found once. This chain uses TRBV28 with TRBJ1-6; a weak D match, TRBD1 (5 bases). This clonotype originated in a man aged 80 or over in good health. Sequenced input: blood. The CDR3 spells CASSFGDSGNSPPHF. The CDR3 DNA reads as TGTGCCAGCAGTTTCGGAGACAGCGGTAATTCACCCCCCCACTTT. The full variable domain, in which reference TRBV28 and TRBJ1-6 provide the parts outside the CDR3, is DVKVTQSSRYLVKRTGEKVFLECVQDMDHENMFWYRQDPGLGLRLIYFSYDVKMKEKGDIPEGYSVSREKKERFSLILESASTNQTSMYLCASSFGDSGNSPPHFGNGTRLTVT.